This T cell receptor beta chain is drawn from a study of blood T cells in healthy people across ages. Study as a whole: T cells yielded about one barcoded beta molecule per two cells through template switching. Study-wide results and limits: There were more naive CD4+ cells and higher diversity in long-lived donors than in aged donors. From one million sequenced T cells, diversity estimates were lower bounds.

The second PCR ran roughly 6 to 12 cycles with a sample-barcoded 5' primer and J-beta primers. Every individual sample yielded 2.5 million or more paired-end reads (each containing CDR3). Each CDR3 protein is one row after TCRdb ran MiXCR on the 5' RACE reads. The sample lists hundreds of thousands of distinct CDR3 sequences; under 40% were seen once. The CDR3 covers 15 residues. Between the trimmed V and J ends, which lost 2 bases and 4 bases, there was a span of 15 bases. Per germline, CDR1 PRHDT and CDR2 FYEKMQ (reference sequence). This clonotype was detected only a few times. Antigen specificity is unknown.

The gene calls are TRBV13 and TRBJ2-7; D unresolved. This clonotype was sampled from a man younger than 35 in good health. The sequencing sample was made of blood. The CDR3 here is CASSLSSSRRYEQYF. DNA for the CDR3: TGTGCCAGCAGCTTAAGCAGTAGCCGCCGATACGAGCAGTACTTC.